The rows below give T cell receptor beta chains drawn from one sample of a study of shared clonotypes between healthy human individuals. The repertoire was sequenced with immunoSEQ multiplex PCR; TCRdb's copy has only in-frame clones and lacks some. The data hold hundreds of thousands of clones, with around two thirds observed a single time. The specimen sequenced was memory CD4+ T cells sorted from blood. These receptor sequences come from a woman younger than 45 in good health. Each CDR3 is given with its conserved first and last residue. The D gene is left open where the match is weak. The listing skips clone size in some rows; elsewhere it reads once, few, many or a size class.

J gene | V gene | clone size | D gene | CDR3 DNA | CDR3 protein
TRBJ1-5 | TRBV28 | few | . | TGTGCCAGCAGTTTCAAAAGGGATAGGGTTCAGCCCCAGCATTTT | CASSFKRDRVQPQHF
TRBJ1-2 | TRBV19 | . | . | TGTGCCACCCGAGCCAGGAGTTATGGCTACACCTTC | CATRARSYGYTF
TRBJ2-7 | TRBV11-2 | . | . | TGTGCCAGCAGTCCCATGTCGTGGGGACACGAGCAGTACTTC | CASSPMSWGHEQYF
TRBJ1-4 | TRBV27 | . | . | TGTGCCAGCAGGTTGACATGGTCTAATGAAAAACTGTTTTTT | CASRLTWSNEKLFF
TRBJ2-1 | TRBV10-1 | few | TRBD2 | TGCGCCAGCAGCCAAGGACTAGCGGGTAACAATGAGCAGTTCTTC | CASSQGLAGNNEQFF
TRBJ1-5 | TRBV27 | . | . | TGTGCCAGCAGTTTTGGGTCGGGGGCGCGGCCCCAGCATTTT | CASSFGSGARPQHF
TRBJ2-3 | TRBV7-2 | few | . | TGTGCCAGCACCAATTATCTACGAGATACGCAGTATTTT | CASTNYLRDTQYF
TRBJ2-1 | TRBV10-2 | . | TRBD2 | TGCGCCAGCAGAGTTAGCGGGCCCAATGAGCAGTTCTTC | CASRVSGPNEQFF
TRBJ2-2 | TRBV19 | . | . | TGTGCCAGTAGCCGTGGTCAATCGAACACCGGGGAGCTGTTTTTT | CASSRGQSNTGELFF
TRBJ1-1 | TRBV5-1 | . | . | TGCGCCAGCAGCTTGGGGGACAACACTGAAGCTTTCTTT | CASSLGDNTEAFF
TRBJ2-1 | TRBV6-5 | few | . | TGTGCCAGCAGAAATGACTACCGAGAGCAGTTCTTC | CASRNDYREQFF
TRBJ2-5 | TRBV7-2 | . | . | TGTGCCAGCAGCTTGGCCGGGACACCAGAGACCCAGTACTTC | CASSLAGTPETQYF
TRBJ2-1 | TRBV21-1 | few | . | TGTGCCAGCAGTACACTAGCGGGAGAGGGTGATGAGCAGTTCTTC | CASSTLAGEGDEQFF
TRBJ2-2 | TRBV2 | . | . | TGTGCCAGCAGTGATTTGGGTTTACCGGGCACCGGGGAGCTGTTTTTT | CASSDLGLPGTGELFF
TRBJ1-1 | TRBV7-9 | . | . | TGTGCCAGCAGCCAATTCGGGGCCCGCGGCCTTGAAGCTTTCTTT | CASSQFGARGLEAFF
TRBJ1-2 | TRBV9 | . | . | TGTGCCAGCAGCGAACAGAACTATGGCTACACCTTC | CASSEQNYGYTF
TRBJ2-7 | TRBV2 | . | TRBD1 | TGTGCCAGCACCAACAGGGGTCGCGAGCAGTACTTC | CASTNRGREQYF
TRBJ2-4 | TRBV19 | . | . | TGTGCCAGTAGGCCAGCTTGGTACGACATTCAGTACTTC | CASRPAWYDIQYF
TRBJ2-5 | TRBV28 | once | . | TGTGCCAGTAGGGTAAGGGAGACCCAGTACTTC | CASRVRETQYF
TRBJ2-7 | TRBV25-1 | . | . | TGTGCCAGCAGTGAAAAACAGCAAAAGCAGTACTTC | CASSEKQQKQYF
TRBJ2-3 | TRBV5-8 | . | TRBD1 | TGTGCCAGCAGCTCGGGACAGGGGGGCACAGATACGCAGTATTTT | CASSSGQGGTDTQYF
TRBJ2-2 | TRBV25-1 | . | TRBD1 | TGTGCCAGCAGTGATGCGGCCGGACAGGGGACCGGGGAGCTGTTTTTT | CASSDAAGQGTGELFF
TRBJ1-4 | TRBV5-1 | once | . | TGCGCCAGCAGCTTTGGGGGCCGCGCTAATGAAAAACTGTTTTTT | CASSFGGRANEKLFF
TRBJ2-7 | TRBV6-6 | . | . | TGTGCCAGCAGTAGCTCAGGGTTTCAGTACGAGCAGTACTTC | CASSSSGFQYEQYF
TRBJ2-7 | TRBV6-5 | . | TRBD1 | TGTGCCAGCAGTTCAGGTGGGACAGGGCTGGACGAGCAGTACTTC | CASSSGGTGLDEQYF
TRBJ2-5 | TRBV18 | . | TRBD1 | TGTGCCAGCTCACCAACGGGACAGCAAGAGACCCAGTACTTC | CASSPTGQQETQYF
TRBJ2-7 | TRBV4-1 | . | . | TGCGCCAGCAGCCAAGACCGGATAGGCCACGAGCAGTACTTC | CASSQDRIGHEQYF